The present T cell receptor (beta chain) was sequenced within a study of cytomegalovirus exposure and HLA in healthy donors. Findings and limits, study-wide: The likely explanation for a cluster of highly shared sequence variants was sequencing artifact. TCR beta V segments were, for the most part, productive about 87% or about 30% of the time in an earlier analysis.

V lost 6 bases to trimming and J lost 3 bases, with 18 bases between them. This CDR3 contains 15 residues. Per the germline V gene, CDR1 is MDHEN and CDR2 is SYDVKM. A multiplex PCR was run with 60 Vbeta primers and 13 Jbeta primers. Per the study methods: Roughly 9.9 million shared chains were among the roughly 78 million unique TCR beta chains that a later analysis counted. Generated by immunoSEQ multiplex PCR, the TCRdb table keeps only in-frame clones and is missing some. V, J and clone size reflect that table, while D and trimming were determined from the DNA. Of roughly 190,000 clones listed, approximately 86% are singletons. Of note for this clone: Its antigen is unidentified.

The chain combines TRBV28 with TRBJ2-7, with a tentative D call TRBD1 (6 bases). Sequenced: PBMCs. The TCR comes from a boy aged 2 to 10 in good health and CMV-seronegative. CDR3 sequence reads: CASSLSQGLGYEQYF. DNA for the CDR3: TGTGCCAGCAGCCTATCACAGGGCTTGGGCTACGAGCAGTACTTC.